This TCR beta chain was found in a study of T cell repertoires in cytomegalovirus infection. In the study overall: Matching HLA type and CMV infection were both indicated by public TCR beta signatures.

V was cut by 10 bases and J by 4 bases, with 14 bases left in between. This CDR3 region has 12 residues. Per the germline V gene, CDR1 is SGHTA and CDR2 is FQGNSA. Overall study findings and caveats: Carriage of CMV together with the relevant HLA was identifiable through cumulative public TCR beta family frequency. Clonotypes of TCR beta that were HLA-C-restricted and CMV-specific dominated the ex vivo response.

With regard to this clonotype: The antigen is undetermined.

In TCRdb, the reads were re-called with MiXCR into one record per CDR3 protein. The profile shows around 530,000 distinct CDR3 sequences, less than 30% of them singletons. The chain is built from TRBV7-2 and TRBJ2-7, with a tentative D call TRBD1 (6 bases). This clonotype originated in a human donor in good health (CMV status not recorded). Some clones in this sample may be carry-over from other donors' samples. Input material: PBMCs. CDR3 in DNA: TGTGCCACCGGACAGCCTCAGTACGAGCAGTACTTC. Its protein product is CATGQPQYEQYF. Based on the CDR3 plus reference TRBV7-2 and TRBJ2-7, the full variable domain is GAGVSQSPSNKVTEKGKDVELRCDPISGHTALYWYRQSLGQGLEFLIYFQGNSAPDKSGLPSDRFSAERTGGSVSTLTIQRTQQEDSAVYLCATGQPQYEQYFGPGTRLTVT.